This T cell receptor (beta chain) was obtained from a study of T cell responses to AZD1222 COVID-19 vaccine (dated by TCRdb to the early 2020s). For the wider study: A total of roughly 240 trial participants underwent TCR sequencing, of whom about 200 received two doses of AZD1222 and about 26 received two doses of the MenACWY control vaccine. Trial participants were enrolled by age into subgroups of 18-55, 56-69 and 70-plus years, and approximately 150, 30 and 60 TCR-sequenced participants, respectively, were included in these subgroups. What the authors observed across the whole study: A significant rise in spike-specific TCR breadth and depth was observed after two AZD1222 doses relative to day 0 and relative to MenACWY recipients. No day 14 peak-response samples were available, so repertoires were characterized only after the peak T cell response. Conclusions about previously exposed vaccinees were limited because only 6 or 7 AZD1222 recipients were SARS-CoV-2 seropositive at baseline. Nearly half of unique spike-specific TCRs reportedly recognized epitopes outside regions mutated in the B.1.351 and B.1.1.7 variants. The vaccine-associated CD4 TCRs covered the entire spike protein, and the dominant responses fell in regions 160-218 and 743-854. Participants were mostly white British, with more females than males. The authors suggested clonal diversity may have been underestimated. In the small 56-69-year group, the increase in depth fell short of significance, most likely because of low power.

The CDR3 regions of human TCRbeta chains were subjected to immunosequencing. As for the authors' bioinformatics: TCRs in the repertoires were compared against a reference library of SARS-CoV-2-specific TCRs that had been generated with the MIRA antigen-specificity platform. Breadth was defined as the fraction of unique TCRs that were SARS-CoV-2-associated, and depth was defined as the fraction of total T cells that were SARS-CoV-2-associated. Using the MIRA data, each spike-specific TCR was assigned both to the spike region to which the TCR was reactive and to a CD4 or CD8 class. Log10-transformed breadth and depth values were compared by one-way ANOVA with Sidak's multiple comparisons tests. TCRdb mirrors the immuneACCESS table, restricted to in-frame sequences. Some clones are absent from its copies; in checked studies, under half trace to an unresolved V gene, and the reason for the others is unknown. V and J calls and clone size are copied from that table; D and trimming were computed from the DNA. The sample includes about 110,000 clones, with 85% to 95% observed a single time. The ten largest clones represent roughly 5.6% of the sample.

The CDR3 holds 13 amino acids from the cysteine to the phenylalanine. Kept here is only the CDR3 DNA, which spans 39 bases and is read in frame from base 1. V is pared back by 1 base and J by 7 bases, with 8 bases lying between the germline termini. With regard to this clone: Its antigen is still unknown. No base qualities exist here, and no much larger clone lies one base off it.

The time point label corresponds to: about 28 days (+/-7) after the second vaccine dose. Because spike-specific TCR depth and breadth did not differ between the two schedules, AZD1222 recipients who got a second dose at roughly 4 weeks were pooled with those who got a second dose at roughly 12 weeks. The vaccinee samples were drawn from two UK trials, COV001 and COV002, one of which was a single-blind randomized controlled phase 2/3 trial testing AZD1222 (ChAdOx1 nCoV-19) in healthy adults. Trial participant PBMC samples were collected at day 0 and day 28 after the second dose for TCRbeta chain sequencing.

The sequence derives from an adult who received the AZD1222 COVID-19 vaccine. This receptor chain uses TRBV12-3 or TRBV12-4 and TRBJ1-5; the D gene identity is not certain. Sequenced here: peripheral blood, sampled 28 days after the second AZD1222 dose. The CDR3 region reads CASSLVVDQPQHF. The nucleotide sequence is given as TGTGCCAGCAGTTTAGTGGTAGACCAGCCCCAGCATTTT.